One T cell receptor (beta chain) is described in this entry. The data derive from a study of blood T cell repertoires in COVID-19. Followed longitudinally, the Seattle patients had been enrolled during active infection. Repertoires were generated with immunoSEQ multiplex PCR, while TCRdb's copy carries only in-frame clones and drops some. The sample holds 200,000 to 250,000 clones, 86% seen once. CDR1 and CDR2 (germline): SGHNT, YENEEA. The CDR3 covers 17 residues. V was clipped by 4 bases and J by 1 base, with 19 bases between them. The receptor comes from a woman aged 45-65 years with COVID-19, enrolled during active disease. The chain uses TRBV11-3 and TRBJ1-2, with D tentatively TRBD1 (5 bases). The sequenced sample was peripheral blood. The CDR3 bases are TGTGCCAGCAGCTCTCCCCCGGGCAGGGCCTTTAACTATGGCTACACCTTC. Translation gives CASSSPPGRAFNYGYTF.